This T cell receptor (beta chain) was observed in a study of PD-L1 blockade in urothelial cancer. Across the whole study: Prior chemotherapy regimens per patient numbered 0 to 3. The analyses of blood took place 3 weeks (second dose) and 6 weeks after treatment start.

Trimming left V 6 bases short and J 3 bases short, with 29 bases between. This CDR3 has 19 residues. In germline, CDR1 is MDHEN, CDR2 SYDVKM. Each PCR had synthetic TCR analog templates added to it as a spike-in. TCRdb keeps only in-frame clones here, not all; method: immunoSEQ multiplex PCR. The table has 30,000 to 40,000 clones, almost 85% seen once. The sequenced sample was PBMCs, obtained around atezolizumab (anti-PD-L1) treatment. The receptor was isolated from a man aged 65 to 79 with urothelial cancer. The rearrangement uses TRBV28 and TRBJ2-5; D is possibly TRBD1 (6 bases). The CDR3 spells CASRSPNLPPYGQKETQYF. The CDR3 region has the DNA TGTGCCAGCAGGTCCCCCAACCTGCCCCCCTACGGACAGAAAGAGACCCAGTACTTC.